This T cell receptor (beta chain) originates from a study of T cell changes during pregnancy in multiple sclerosis. Using immunoSEQ multiplex PCR, the repertoire was profiled, and TCRdb retains in-frame clones only, with some absent. The sample holds more than 55,000 clones, more than 85% seen once. CDR1 and CDR2 from the germline V gene are MGHDK and SYGVNS. V lost 3 bases, J lost 6 bases, and 9 bases stayed unmatched. This CDR3 spans 15 amino acids. This chain uses TRBV25-1 with TRBJ2-7; 9 bases map to TRBD1. Sequences were derived from peripheral blood, sampled in the first trimester of pregnancy. This sequence originates from a female donor with multiple sclerosis, enrolled in a pregnancy study. The CDR3 region has the DNA TGTGCCAGCAGTGATGGGGACAGGGCGCTCGGCGAGCAGTACTTC. It translates to CASSDGDRALGEQYF.